This T cell receptor (beta chain) was sequenced during a study of somatic mutations in cytotoxic T cells in rheumatoid arthritis. The wider study: Peripheral blood samples of around 29 ml EDTA were taken from patients directly after diagnosis and before treatment. Study-level results: Rising age went with increasing CD8+ clonality in rheumatoid arthritis patients; healthy controls showed no such increase.

Method: immunoSEQ multiplex PCR; TCRdb's copy keeps in-frame clones and lacks some. The sample includes approximately 15,000 clones, over 65% of them seen just once. Remarks on this clone: Its antigen is unknown.

The sample taken for sequencing was CD8+ T cells sorted from blood. The clonotype comes from an adult with rheumatoid arthritis.

The CDR3 DNA reads TGTGCCAGCAGCTTGGCAAATGAGCAGTTCTTC. Translated, it gives CASSLANEQFF. The chain has TRBV5-6 and TRBJ2-1, with unresolved D. The length of the CDR3 is 11 residues. The ends were cut back, 0 bases at V and 7 bases at J, with 2 bases in the middle. The germline gives CDR1 SGHDT, CDR2 YYEEEE.